This T cell receptor beta chain originates from a study of response to subunit inactivated influenza vaccine. Whole-study results and caveats: Seasonal influenza vaccination, on each occasion, was suggested by the authors to recruit few new T cells.

This clonotype was found a few times. Its antigen is unidentified. TCRdb reanalysed the RT-PCR reads using MiXCR and keeps one entry per CDR3 protein. The sample has hundreds of thousands of distinct CDR3 sequences, 13% to 15% seen once. In germline, CDR1 is ENHRY, CDR2 SYGVKD. Between the trimmed V and J ends, which lost 1 base and 1 base, there was a span of 14 bases. The CDR3 runs 17 residues. The sequence derives from a man aged 45-60 years who received an inactivated influenza vaccine. The chain employs TRBV10-3 and TRBJ1-5; D might be TRBD1 (5 bases). This specimen consisted of PBMCs from blood, obtained about 14 days before vaccination. As DNA, the CDR3 is TGTGCCATCAGTGAGTTATTAGGGCAGGGAAGCAATCAGCCCCAGCATTTT. This codes for CAISELLGQGSNQPQHF.